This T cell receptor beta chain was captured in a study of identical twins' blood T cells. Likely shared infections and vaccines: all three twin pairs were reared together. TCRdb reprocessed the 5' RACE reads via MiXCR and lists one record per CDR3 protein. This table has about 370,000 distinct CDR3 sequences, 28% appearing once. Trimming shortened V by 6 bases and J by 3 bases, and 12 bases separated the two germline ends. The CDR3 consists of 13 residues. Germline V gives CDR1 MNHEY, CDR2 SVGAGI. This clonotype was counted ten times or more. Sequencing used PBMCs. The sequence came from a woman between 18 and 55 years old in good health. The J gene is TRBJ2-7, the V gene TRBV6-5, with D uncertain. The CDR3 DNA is TGTGCCAGCAGAACTGGACGGAACTACGAGCAGTACTTC. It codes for CASRTGRNYEQYF.